The rows below give T cell receptor beta chains drawn from one sample of a study of cytomegalovirus exposure and HLA in healthy donors. Only in-frame clones appear in the TCRdb table, and some are missing; sequencing was by immunoSEQ multiplex PCR. The sample includes 150,000 to 180,000 clones, 85% to 90% of them seen just once. Material for sequencing was PBMCs. All receptors come from a human donor in good health. Each CDR3 is given with its conserved first and last residue. The order of the fields is V gene, J gene, clone size, D gene, CDR3 protein, CDR3 DNA. D genes are given only for firm matches. Only some rows state a clone size, as once, few, many or a class for expanded clones.

v_call: TRBV4-3; j_call: TRBJ2-7; clone_size: NA; d_call: NA; cdr3_aa: CASSQDLLYEQYF; cdr3_nt: TGCGCCAGCAGCCAAGATCTTTTATACGAGCAGTACTTC
v_call: TRBV6-6; j_call: TRBJ1-6; clone_size: NA; d_call: TRBD1; cdr3_aa: CASSFDRVYSPLHF; cdr3_nt: TGTGCCAGCAGTTTCGACAGGGTTTATTCACCCCTCCACTTT
v_call: TRBV6-6; j_call: TRBJ2-1; clone_size: NA; d_call: TRBD1; cdr3_aa: CASSYGYGTGDNEQFF; cdr3_nt: TGTGCCAGCAGTTATGGGTACGGGACAGGAGACAATGAGCAGTTCTTC
v_call: TRBV9; j_call: TRBJ2-1; clone_size: once; d_call: TRBD2; cdr3_aa: CASSKRLADYNEQFF; cdr3_nt: TGTGCCAGCAGCAAACGACTAGCGGACTACAATGAGCAGTTCTTC
v_call: TRBV15; j_call: TRBJ2-3; clone_size: NA; d_call: NA; cdr3_aa: CATSRESELRDTQYF; cdr3_nt: TGTGCCACCAGCAGAGAAAGCGAATTAAGGGATACGCAGTATTTT
v_call: TRBV11-2; j_call: TRBJ1-2; clone_size: NA; d_call: TRBD1; cdr3_aa: CASSLGGGAYYGYTF; cdr3_nt: TGTGCCAGCAGCTTAGGAGGGGGCGCTTACTATGGCTACACCTTC
v_call: TRBV6-1; j_call: TRBJ1-1; clone_size: NA; d_call: NA; cdr3_aa: CASIHAGGVTEAFF; cdr3_nt: TGTGCCAGCATCCATGCTGGGGGGGTTACTGAAGCTTTCTTT
v_call: TRBV25-1; j_call: TRBJ2-2; clone_size: once; d_call: NA; cdr3_aa: CASMGPGSGELFF; cdr3_nt: TGTGCCAGCATGGGTCCAGGGTCCGGGGAGCTGTTTTTT
v_call: TRBV7-2; j_call: TRBJ2-3; clone_size: NA; d_call: TRBD2; cdr3_aa: CASSFSGRVGDTQYF; cdr3_nt: TGTGCCAGCAGCTTCTCAGGGAGGGTTGGAGATACGCAGTATTTT
v_call: TRBV5-4; j_call: TRBJ1-2; clone_size: NA; d_call: NA; cdr3_aa: CASSRQAENYGYTF; cdr3_nt: TGTGCCAGCAGCCGACAGGCCGAAAATTATGGCTACACCTTC
v_call: TRBV11-3; j_call: TRBJ2-1; clone_size: NA; d_call: TRBD1; cdr3_aa: CASSLGQLYHEQFF; cdr3_nt: TGTGCCAGCAGCTTGGGACAGCTCTACCATGAGCAGTTCTTC
v_call: TRBV19; j_call: TRBJ2-1; clone_size: few; d_call: TRBD1; cdr3_aa: CASSILGQGNEQFF; cdr3_nt: TGTGCCAGTAGTATTTTGGGACAGGGGAATGAGCAGTTCTTC
v_call: TRBV11-2; j_call: TRBJ2-3; clone_size: NA; d_call: TRBD2; cdr3_aa: CASSLAGGRTDTQYF; cdr3_nt: TGTGCCAGCAGCTTAGCGGGGGGACGCACAGATACGCAGTATTTT
v_call: TRBV20-1; j_call: TRBJ1-3; clone_size: NA; d_call: NA; cdr3_aa: CSALRGNTIYF; cdr3_nt: TGCAGTGCACTGCGGGGGAACACCATATATTTT
v_call: TRBV10-2; j_call: TRBJ2-7; clone_size: NA; d_call: NA; cdr3_aa: CASSERRVGYEQYF; cdr3_nt: TGCGCCAGCAGTGAGAGGAGGGTAGGCTACGAGCAGTACTTC
v_call: TRBV19; j_call: TRBJ1-1; clone_size: NA; d_call: NA; cdr3_aa: CASSTRGGLFTEAFF; cdr3_nt: TGTGCCAGTAGTACCCGGGGGGGTTTGTTCACTGAAGCTTTCTTT
v_call: TRBV2; j_call: TRBJ2-2; clone_size: NA; d_call: NA; cdr3_aa: CLSGRNTGELFF; cdr3_nt: TGTCTCAGCGGCAGGAACACCGGGGAGCTGTTTTTT
v_call: TRBV5-1; j_call: TRBJ1-6; clone_size: few; d_call: NA; cdr3_aa: CASSLITGNNSPLHF; cdr3_nt: TGCGCCAGCAGCTTGATAACAGGGAACAATTCACCCCTCCACTTT
v_call: TRBV4-1; j_call: TRBJ1-2; clone_size: NA; d_call: TRBD1; cdr3_aa: CASSPPGQGFGYTF; cdr3_nt: TGCGCCAGCAGCCCCCCGGGACAGGGTTTTGGCTACACCTTC
v_call: TRBV2; j_call: TRBJ2-3; clone_size: once; d_call: NA; cdr3_aa: CASSDQGGTDTQYF; cdr3_nt: TGTGCCAGCAGTGACCAGGGTGGCACAGATACGCAGTATTTT
v_call: TRBV7-8; j_call: TRBJ2-1; clone_size: NA; d_call: NA; cdr3_aa: CASSLRNEQFF; cdr3_nt: TGTGCCAGCAGCTTGCGGAATGAGCAGTTCTTC
v_call: TRBV25-1; j_call: TRBJ1-6; clone_size: NA; d_call: TRBD1; cdr3_aa: CASTGQGYSPLHF; cdr3_nt: TGTGCCAGTACTGGACAGGGGTATTCACCCCTCCACTTT
v_call: TRBV6-1; j_call: TRBJ1-1; clone_size: once; d_call: TRBD1; cdr3_aa: CASSPGTGWTEAFF; cdr3_nt: TGTGCCAGCAGTCCCGGGACAGGGTGGACTGAAGCTTTCTTT
v_call: TRBV4-3; j_call: TRBJ2-7; clone_size: NA; d_call: TRBD1; cdr3_aa: CASSQDRTGRYEQYF; cdr3_nt: TGCGCCAGCAGCCAAGACCGGACAGGACGCTACGAGCAGTACTTC
v_call: TRBV15; j_call: TRBJ2-1; clone_size: NA; d_call: NA; cdr3_aa: CATSYGLSNNEQFF; cdr3_nt: TGTGCCACCAGCTATGGACTGAGTAACAATGAGCAGTTCTTC
v_call: TRBV6-1; j_call: TRBJ2-7; clone_size: once; d_call: NA; cdr3_aa: CASSEWAAYEQYF; cdr3_nt: TGTGCCAGCAGTGAATGGGCCGCCTACGAGCAGTACTTC
v_call: TRBV28; j_call: TRBJ2-1; clone_size: NA; d_call: NA; cdr3_aa: CASSLLGHYNEQFF; cdr3_nt: TGTGCCAGCAGTTTATTGGGGCACTACAATGAGCAGTTCTTC